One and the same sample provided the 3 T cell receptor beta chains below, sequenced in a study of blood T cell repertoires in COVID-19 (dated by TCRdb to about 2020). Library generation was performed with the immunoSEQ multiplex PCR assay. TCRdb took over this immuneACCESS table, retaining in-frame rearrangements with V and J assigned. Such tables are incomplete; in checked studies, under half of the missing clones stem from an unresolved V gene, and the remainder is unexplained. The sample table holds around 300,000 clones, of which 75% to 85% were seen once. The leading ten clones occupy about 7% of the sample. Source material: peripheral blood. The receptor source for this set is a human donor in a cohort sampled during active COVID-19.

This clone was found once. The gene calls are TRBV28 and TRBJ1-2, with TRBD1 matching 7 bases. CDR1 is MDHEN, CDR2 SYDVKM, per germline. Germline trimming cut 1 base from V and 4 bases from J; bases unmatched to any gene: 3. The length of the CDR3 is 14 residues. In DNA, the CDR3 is TGTGCCAGCAGTTTATCACAGGGGACCTATGGCTACACCTTC. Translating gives CASSLSQGTYGYTF.

The CDR3 DNA is TGTGCCACCAGCAGAGAGTCCCTAGTAATGGCGGATGAGCAGTTCTTC. Protein product: CATSRESLVMADEQFF. V is TRBV15 and J is TRBJ2-1; D not certain. Trimming removed 0 bases at V and 8 bases at J, with 17 bases between. The CDR3 runs 16 residues. The germline V gene encodes CDR1 LNHNV and CDR2 YYDKDF (reference sequence).

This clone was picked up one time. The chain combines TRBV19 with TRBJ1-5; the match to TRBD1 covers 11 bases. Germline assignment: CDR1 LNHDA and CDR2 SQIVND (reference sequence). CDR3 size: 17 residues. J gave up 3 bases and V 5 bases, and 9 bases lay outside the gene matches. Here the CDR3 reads CASSWTGGSDSNQPQHF. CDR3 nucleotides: TGTGCCAGTAGTTGGACAGGGGGCAGCGACTCCAATCAGCCCCAGCATTTT.